The next 31 T cell receptor beta chains were all read from a single sample in a study of blood T cell repertoires in COVID-19. Produced via immunoSEQ multiplex PCR; TCRdb's table is partial and in-frame only. Of some 260,000 clones in the sample, around 90% are singletons; the top ten hold about 3%. The sequenced sample consisted of peripheral blood. These receptor sequences come from a man aged 18 to 29 with active or convalescent COVID-19.

J is TRBJ2-4 and V is TRBV28; 10 bases line up with TRBD2. V lost 6 bases, J lost 6 bases, and 17 bases stayed unmatched. This CDR3 contains 18 residues. Germline-derived CDR1 and CDR2 are MDHEN and SYDVKM. This CDR3 reads CASRRRTSGPLEANIQYF. The CDR3, as DNA: TGTGCCAGCAGGCGAAGGACTAGCGGACCTCTCGAGGCAAACATTCAGTACTTC. Full variable domain (missing parts from reference TRBV28 and TRBJ2-4): DVKVTQSSRYLVKRTGEKVFLECVQDMDHENMFWYRQDPGLGLRLIYFSYDVKMKEKGDIPEGYSVSREKKERFSLILESASTNQTSMYLCASRRRTSGPLEANIQYFGAGTRLSVL.

The V gene is TRBV5-1, the J gene TRBJ2-7; tentatively, D is TRBD1 (5 bases). The CDR3 is 14 amino acids. Germline V lookup: CDR1 SGHRS, CDR2 YFSETQ. The V and J ends lost 1 base and 3 bases respectively, with 11 bases between them. For the CDR3, the DNA is TGCGCCAGCAGCTTGCAGGGATCTGGCTACGAGCAGTACTTC. It specifies CASSLQGSGYEQYF.

The chain recombines TRBV5-1 with TRBJ2-1, with TRBD1 as a possible D gene (6 bases). V was cut by 3 bases and J by 0 bases, with 13 bases left in between. The CDR3 runs 16 residues. The germline V gene encodes CDR1 SGHRS and CDR2 YFSETQ. CDR3 coding DNA: TGCGCCAGCAGCTGGACCGGGACAAACTCCTACAATGAGCAGTTCTTC. This gives the protein CASSWTGTNSYNEQFF.

The chain links TRBV6-2 or TRBV6-3 to TRBJ2-7, with D possibly being TRBD2 (6 bases). V lost 8 bases, J lost 4 bases, and 12 bases lay in between. This CDR3 is 12 amino acids long. Germline V CDR1 and CDR2: MNHEY, SVGEGT. The CDR3 here is CASGRRAYEQYF. CDR3 DNA sequence: TGTGCCAGCGGCCGGAGGGCATACGAGCAGTACTTC.

The CDR3 bases are TGCAGCGTTGAAGATACGGGGTTACGGGGCTACGAGCAGTACTTC. The encoded protein is CSVEDTGLRGYEQYF. V gene TRBV29-1 combines with J gene TRBJ2-7; possibly TRBD2 for D (5 bases). In germline, CDR1 is SQVTM, CDR2 ANQGSEA. V dropped 0 bases and J dropped 3 bases, with 15 bases sitting between them. The CDR3 loop spans 15 amino acids.

The chain carries TRBV12-3 or TRBV12-4 and TRBJ2-5; the D gene is possibly TRBD2 (6 bases). V was clipped by 7 bases and J by 4 bases, with 13 bases between them. This CDR3 region has 13 residues. CDR3: CASTPRGIETQYF. In DNA, the CDR3 is TGTGCCAGCACCCCCCGGGGGATAGAGACCCAGTACTTC.

V and J are TRBV5-8 and TRBJ1-2; 9 bases match TRBD1. The CDR3 totals 15 residues. With V trimmed by 5 bases and J by 8 bases, 13 bases remained unmatched. The germline gives CDR1 SGHTS, CDR2 YDEGEE. The CDR3 sequence: CASSNPGTGKDGYTF. The CDR3 nucleotides are TGTGCCAGCAGTAACCCTGGGACAGGGAAGGACGGCTACACCTTC.

The chain links TRBV5-4 to TRBJ2-1; a possible D gene is TRBD2 (6 bases). The CDR3 consists of 16 residues. The V end lost 4 bases, the J end lost 6 bases, and 20 bases lay between the germline ends. Germline CDR1 and CDR2: SGHNT and YYREEE (reference sequence). CDR3 sequence (DNA): TGTGCCAGCAGCAGTTACGCCGGGACTTTCGGCAATGAGCAGTTCTTC. This gives the protein CASSSYAGTFGNEQFF. Full variable domain (remainder filled in from reference TRBV5-4 and TRBJ2-1): ETGVTQSPTHLIKTRGQQVTLRCSSQSGHNTVSWYQQALGQGPQFIFQYYREEENGRGNFPPRFSGLQFPNYSSELNVNALELDDSALYLCASSSYAGTFGNEQFFGPGTRLTVL.

The chain recombines TRBV10-3 with TRBJ2-7, with 8 bases aligning to TRBD1. The CDR3 contains 12 residues. V lost 7 bases and J lost 2; bases outside the gene matches: 1. From germline, CDR1 is ENHRY and CDR2 SYGVKD. For the CDR3, the DNA is TGTGCCATCAAGGGACAGGCCTACGAGCAGTACTTC. Residues: CAIKGQAYEQYF.

This clone appeared a few times. The chain has TRBV28 and TRBJ2-3; 8 bases are a match to TRBD2. V lost 6 bases to trimming and J lost 4 bases; unmatched junction nucleotides: 6. The CDR3 extends over 14 amino acids. Germline lookup yields CDR1 MDHEN and CDR2 SYDVKM. The CDR3 reads CASSPGGVADTQYF. Written as DNA, the CDR3 is TGTGCCAGCAGCCCCGGGGGGGTGGCAGATACGCAGTATTTT.

V usage is TRBV29-1 and J usage is TRBJ2-1; TRBD1 is a possible D gene (5 bases). The CDR3 spans 13 residues. V dropped 6 bases and J dropped 8 bases, with 17 bases sitting between them. In germline, CDR1 is SQVTM, CDR2 ANQGSEA. The CDR3 reads CSVDAFQGHEQFF. DNA of the CDR3: TGCAGCGTCGACGCTTTTCAGGGCCATGAGCAGTTCTTC.

V and J are TRBV19 and TRBJ1-1; no firm D call. This CDR3 has 14 residues. V lost 3 bases to trimming and J lost 1 base, with 9 bases between them. Germline V gene lookup returns CDR1 LNHDA and CDR2 SQIVND (reference sequence). The DNA for the CDR3 is TGTGCCAGTAGTATCAAGGGAGGGAACACTGAAGCTTTCTTT. Translated: CASSIKGGNTEAFF.

The chain joins TRBV4-3 to TRBJ2-2; D remains ambiguous. The CDR3 is 15 residues long. V gave up 0 bases and J gave up 8 bases, with 13 bases separating them. Germline lookup yields CDR1 LGHNA and CDR2 YSLEER. CDR3 amino acids: CASSQDGDLMGELFF. The CDR3 coding sequence is TGCGCCAGCAGCCAAGATGGCGACTTAATGGGGGAGCTGTTTTTT.

The rearrangement joins TRBV5-1 to TRBJ2-3; 14 nucleotides match TRBD2. CDR3 length: 18 residues. The junction had 5 bases not matched to a gene; V was cut back by 0 bases and J by 2 bases. Germline V gene lookup returns CDR1 SGHRS and CDR2 YFSETQ. CDR3 DNA: TGCGCCAGCAGCTTGGGGCGGACTAGCGGGGGGATCACAGATACGCAGTATTTT. Translated: CASSLGRTSGGITDTQYF.

V and J are TRBV7-9 and TRBJ1-1, with 7 bases that match TRBD1. Germline assignment: CDR1 SEHNR and CDR2 FQNEAQ (reference sequence). The ends lost 5 bases at V and 0 bases at J; junction bases unmatched: 6. This CDR3 has 15 residues. The CDR3 protein is CASSRMGQMNTEAFF. The CDR3 DNA is TGTGCCAGCAGCCGGATGGGACAGATGAACACTGAAGCTTTCTTT.

This rearrangement joins TRBV9 to TRBJ1-1; D may be TRBD1 (5 bases). The germline gives CDR1 SGDLS, CDR2 YYNGEE. The CDR3 covers 12 residues. With 1 base removed from V and 5 bases from J, the gap between germline ends came to 6 bases. The CDR3 sequence: CASSVQGTEAFF. CDR3 sequence (DNA): TGTGCCAGCAGCGTACAGGGAACTGAAGCTTTCTTT.

This chain links TRBV4-3 with TRBJ2-7; D is unresolved. The germline CDR1 and CDR2 sequences are LGHNA and YSLEER. V shed 1 base and J shed 6 bases, with 13 bases lying between them. This CDR3 has 14 amino acids. CDR3: CASSQGGTASEQYF. The CDR3 bases are TGCGCCAGCAGCCAAGGCGGTACGGCCTCCGAGCAGTACTTC.

This clone was seen only once. CDR3 DNA: TGTGCCAGCAGTAAACCAGGGACGGGAGACTACGAGCAGTACTTC. It encodes CASSKPGTGDYEQYF. The chain joins TRBV27 to TRBJ2-7, with D maybe TRBD2 (6 bases). V was cut by 5 bases and J by 3 bases, with 17 bases left in between. Germline-derived CDR1 and CDR2 are MNHEY and SMNVEV (reference sequence). This CDR3 comprises 15 residues.

The V and J genes are TRBV27 and TRBJ1-6, with a weak D call TRBD1 (5 bases). The length of the CDR3 is 14 residues. Deletions cut 5 bases from V and 7 bases from J, with 12 bases between. In germline, CDR1 is MNHEY, CDR2 SMNVEV (reference sequence). This chain's CDR3 is CASSTRVGNSPLHF. CDR3 sequence (DNA): TGTGCCAGCAGTACCAGGGTTGGGAATTCACCCCTCCACTTT.

The chain has TRBV7-8 and TRBJ1-2, with 7 nucleotides matching TRBD1. Germline trimming cut 4 bases from V and 2 bases from J; bases unmatched to any gene: 10. This CDR3 contains 16 residues. Germline-derived CDR1 and CDR2 are SGHVS and FQNEAQ. The CDR3: CASSSSDRVINYGYTF. CDR3 nucleotide sequence: TGTGCCAGCAGCTCCTCTGACAGGGTCATAAACTATGGCTACACCTTC.

The chain links TRBV28 to TRBJ1-5, with no clear D. The CDR3 covers 15 residues. Germline V gene sequence: CDR1 MDHEN, CDR2 SYDVKM. Trimming took off 6 bases at V and 2 bases at J, with 14 bases between the two ends. CDR3: CASSRPSAGNQPQHF. CDR3 nucleotide sequence: TGTGCCAGCAGCCGACCCAGTGCGGGCAATCAGCCCCAGCATTTT.

This clone appeared a few times. The chain couples TRBV2 to TRBJ2-2, with TRBD1 matching 7 bases. This CDR3 is built from 14 residues. V gave up 8 bases and J gave up 1 base; unmatched junction bases: 4. Germline V gene sequence: CDR1 SNHLY, CDR2 FYNNEI. The CDR3 nucleotides read TGTGCCAGCTCGGACAGGAGGAACACCGGGGAGCTGTTTTTT. This sequence encodes CASSDRRNTGELFF.

The rearrangement joins TRBV6-2 or TRBV6-3 to TRBJ1-1, with a tentative D call TRBD1 (5 bases). Trimming took off 3 bases at V and 2 bases at J, with 13 bases between the two ends. The CDR3 has 15 amino acids. Germline CDR1 MNHEY, CDR2 SVGEGT. CDR3 sequence (DNA): TGTGCCAGCAGTTATTCGACGACAGTTAACACTGAAGCTTTCTTT. Its translation: CASSYSTTVNTEAFF.

This rearrangement joins TRBV15 to TRBJ1-5; possible D gene TRBD1, 6 bases. Per the germline V gene, CDR1 is LNHNV and CDR2 is YYDKDF (reference sequence). Trimming took off 0 bases at V and 2 bases at J, with 8 bases between the two ends. The CDR3 runs 15 residues. The CDR3 region has the DNA TGTGCCACCAGCAGAGATAACAGGGGCAATCAGCCCCAGCATTTT. It yields the protein CATSRDNRGNQPQHF.

CDR3 residues: CASRSGDLTNEQFF. CDR3 nucleotide sequence: TGTGCCAGCAGGTCGGGGGACTTAACCAATGAGCAGTTCTTC. The rearrangement links TRBV2 to TRBJ2-1; possible D gene TRBD2, 6 bases. Germline V gives CDR1 SNHLY, CDR2 FYNNEI. Between the trimmed V and J ends, which lost 6 bases and 6 bases, there was a span of 15 bases. The CDR3 runs 14 residues.

In regard to this clone: Other DNA sequences within the sample encode an identical CDR3. V and J are TRBV9 and TRBJ2-1; 8 nucleotides agree with TRBD2. The CDR3 is made up of 15 amino acids. V trimming: 0 bases; J trimming: 3 bases; junction bases outside the gene matches: 2. CDR1 is SGDLS and CDR2 is YYNGEE in the germline V gene. Here the CDR3 reads CASSVDLAGYNEQFF. The CDR3 bases are TGTGCCAGCAGCGTAGACCTAGCGGGCTACAATGAGCAGTTCTTC.

This chain uses TRBV6-5 with TRBJ2-2, with a tentative D call TRBD1 (6 bases). The ends were cut back, 5 bases at V and 6 bases at J, with 16 bases in the middle. Germline loops: CDR1 MNHEY, CDR2 SVGAGI. The CDR3 is 15 amino acids. The CDR3 loop reads CASSPTGRPAGELFF. As DNA, the CDR3 is TGTGCCAGCAGTCCCACAGGGCGGCCGGCCGGGGAGCTGTTTTTT.

The chain joins TRBV30 to TRBJ1-5, with TRBD1 as a possible D gene (6 bases). The CDR3 spans 15 residues. Germline V gives CDR1 GTSNPN, CDR2 SVGIG (reference sequence). V lost 0 bases and J lost 7, with 16 bases in between. The CDR3 DNA sequence: TGTGCCTGGAGTGTGGGGGGGGCTGTTGGACAGCCCCAGCATTTT. The encoded protein is CAWSVGGAVGQPQHF.

CDR3 coding DNA: TGTGCCAGCAGCCTCTGGGATGTGGGGATAGCGGATGACCAAGAGACCCAGTACTTC. It encodes CASSLWDVGIADDQETQYF. The chain links TRBV14 to TRBJ2-5; maybe TRBD2 (6 bases). The CDR3 is 19 residues long. The germline V gene encodes CDR1 SGHDN and CDR2 FVKESK. Deletions cut 4 bases from V and 0 bases from J, with 24 bases between.

The chain is built from TRBV12-3 or TRBV12-4 and TRBJ2-2, with unresolved D. The CDR3 contains 12 residues. The germline V and J ends were trimmed by 10 bases and 1 base, with 7 bases remaining between them. CDR3 DNA: TGTGCCACCCGTAAGAACACCGGGGAGCTGTTTTTT. Translating it yields CATRKNTGELFF.

The chain uses TRBV24-1 and TRBJ1-1; D gene ambiguous. V was pared by 9 bases and J by 1 base, with 8 bases between. CDR1 and CDR2 (germline): KGHDR, SFDVKD. This CDR3 has 12 amino acids. The DNA for the CDR3 is TGTGCCACCTATGGCGGGAACACTGAAGCTTTCTTT. Its protein product is CATYGGNTEAFF.